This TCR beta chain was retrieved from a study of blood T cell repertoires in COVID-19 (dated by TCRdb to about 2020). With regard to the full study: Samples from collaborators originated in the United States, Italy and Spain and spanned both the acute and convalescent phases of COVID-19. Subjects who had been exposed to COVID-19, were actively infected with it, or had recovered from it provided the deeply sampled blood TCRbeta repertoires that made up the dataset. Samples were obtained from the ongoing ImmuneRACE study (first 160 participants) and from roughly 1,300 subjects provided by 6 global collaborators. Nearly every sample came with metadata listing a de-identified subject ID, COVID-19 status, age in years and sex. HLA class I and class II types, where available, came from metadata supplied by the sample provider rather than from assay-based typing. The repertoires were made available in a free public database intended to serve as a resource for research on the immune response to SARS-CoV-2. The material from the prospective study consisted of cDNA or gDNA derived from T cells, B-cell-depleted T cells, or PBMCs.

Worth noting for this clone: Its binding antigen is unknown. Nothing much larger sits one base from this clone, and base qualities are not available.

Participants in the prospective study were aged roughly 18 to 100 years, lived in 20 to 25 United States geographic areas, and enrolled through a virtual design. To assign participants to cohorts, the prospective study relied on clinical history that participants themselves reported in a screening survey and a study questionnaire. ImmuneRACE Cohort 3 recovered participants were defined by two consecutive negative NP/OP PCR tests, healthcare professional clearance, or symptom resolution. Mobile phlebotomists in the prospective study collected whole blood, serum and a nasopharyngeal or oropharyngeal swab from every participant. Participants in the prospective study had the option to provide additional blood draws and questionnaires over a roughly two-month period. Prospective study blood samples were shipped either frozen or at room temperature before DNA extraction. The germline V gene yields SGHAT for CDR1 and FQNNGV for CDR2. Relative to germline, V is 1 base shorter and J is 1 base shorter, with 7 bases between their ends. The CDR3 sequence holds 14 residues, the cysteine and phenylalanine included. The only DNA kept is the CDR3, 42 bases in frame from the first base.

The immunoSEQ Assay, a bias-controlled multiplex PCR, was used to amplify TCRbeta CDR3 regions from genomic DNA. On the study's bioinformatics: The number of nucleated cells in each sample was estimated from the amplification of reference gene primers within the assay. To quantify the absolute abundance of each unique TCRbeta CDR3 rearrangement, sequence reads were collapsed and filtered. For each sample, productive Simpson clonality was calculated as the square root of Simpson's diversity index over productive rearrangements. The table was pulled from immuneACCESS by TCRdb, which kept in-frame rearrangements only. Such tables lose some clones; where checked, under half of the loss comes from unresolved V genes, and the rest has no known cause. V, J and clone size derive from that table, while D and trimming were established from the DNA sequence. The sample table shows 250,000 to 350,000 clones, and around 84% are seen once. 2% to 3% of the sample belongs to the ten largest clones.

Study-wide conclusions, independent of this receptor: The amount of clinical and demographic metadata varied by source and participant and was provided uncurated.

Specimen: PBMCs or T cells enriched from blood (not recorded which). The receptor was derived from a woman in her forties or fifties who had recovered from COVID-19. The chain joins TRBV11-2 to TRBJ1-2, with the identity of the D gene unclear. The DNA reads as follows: TGTGCCAGCAGCTTAGCGACTCTTAACTATGGCTACACCTTC. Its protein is CASSLATLNYGYTF.